This T cell receptor (beta chain) derives from a study of technical replicates of blood from several donors. Generated by immunoSEQ multiplex PCR, the TCRdb table keeps only in-frame clones and is missing some. The sample carries approximately 66,000 clones, roughly 90% recorded once. The source of this sequence is a human donor in good health. Some clones in this sample may be carry-over from other donors' samples. The sequenced sample consisted of PBMCs.

CDR3 loop: CASSPLADSYEQYF. As DNA, the CDR3 is TGCGCCAGCAGCCCGCTAGCGGATTCCTACGAGCAGTACTTC. This chain joins TRBV4-1 and TRBJ2-7, with TRBD2 identical over 7 bases. The CDR3 spans 14 residues. From germline, CDR1 is MGHRA and CDR2 YSYEKL. V shed 4 bases and J 1 base; nucleotides not matched to a gene: 4.